The clone carrying this T cell receptor beta chain appeared once. Its antigen is currently unknown. This sample was taken from a study of vaccination effects on CD4 cells after COVID-19. Whole-study results and caveats: Healthy vaccinees' vaccine-induced clones included only 1 of 255 cross-reacting with common cold coronaviruses.

Ahead of sequencing, the ViraFEST assay grew antigen-specific CD4+ T cells using viral peptide pools. A roughly ten-day culture period preceded the isolation of CD4+ T cells. Participants each got two BNT162b2 or mRNA-1273 vaccine doses. On both days 3 and 7, half of the culture medium was replaced with IL-2 medium. Clones were sequenced by immunoSEQ multiplex PCR, and TCRdb holds only the in-frame ones, with some missing. The sample records some 22,000 clones, 77% being singletons. Germline loops: CDR1 KGHSH, CDR2 LQKENI. The CDR3 is 16 amino acids. The V segment lost 4 bases and the J segment 2 bases; nucleotides outside the gene matches: 5.

The sample here was CD4+ T cells from PBMCs cultured with HCoV-NL63 spike peptides, taken after COVID-19 vaccination. This sequence joins TRBV18 and TRBJ1-3, with 10 bases lining up with TRBD1. This clonotype was sampled from a human donor who received a COVID-19 vaccine. Here the CDR3 reads CASSRDRGVTGNTIYF. For the CDR3, the DNA is TGTGCCAGCTCACGGGACAGGGGCGTAACTGGAAACACCATATATTTT.